Shown below are 8 T cell receptor beta chains from a single sample sequenced in a study of blood T cells in healthy people across ages. Then a second PCR, running about 7 to 11 cycles, was carried out with a sample-barcoded 5' primer and a J-beta primer mix. Each CDR3 protein gets one entry after TCRdb re-called the 5' RACE reads with MiXCR. The repertoire includes over 950,000 distinct CDR3 sequences, roughly 50% of them detected once, and around 21% sits in the top ten. The sequenced material came from blood. The origin of the receptors is a woman in her sixties or seventies in good health.

This clonotype came up a few times. V is TRBV7-2 and J is TRBJ2-6; D gene ambiguous. V lost 5 bases and J lost 0, with 11 bases in between. This CDR3 has 16 residues. CDR1 and CDR2 (germline): SGHTA, FQGNSA. The CDR3 loop is CASSLQQSSGANVLTF. For the CDR3, the DNA is TGTGCCAGCAGCCTTCAACAGAGCTCTGGGGCCAACGTCCTGACTTTC.

The chain is built from TRBV5-1 and TRBJ2-3, with D possibly TRBD2 on 6 matching bases. The CDR3 is 16 residues long. Germline V gives CDR1 SGHRS, CDR2 YFSETQ. Deletions cut 4 bases from V and 2 bases from J, with 17 bases between. The CDR3 sequence is CASSLSRDFYTDTQYF. The CDR3 DNA is TGCGCCAGCAGCCTGTCCCGGGACTTTTACACAGATACGCAGTATTTT.

The rearrangement joins TRBV20-1 to TRBJ2-5; the match to TRBD2 covers 9 bases. The junction had 22 bases not matched to a gene; V was cut back by 3 bases and J by 11 bases. CDR3 length: 17 amino acids. In germline, CDR1 is DFQATT, CDR2 SNEGSKA (reference sequence). For the CDR3, the DNA is TGCAGTGCTAGGGACCTAGCGCGTAGCGGGAGCGTGAATGAGCAGTACTTC. Residues: CSARDLARSGSVNEQYF.

The table lists this clonotype with a few counts. The J gene is TRBJ2-7, the V gene TRBV5-6; 7 nucleotides line up with TRBD2. The CDR3 loop spans 16 amino acids. The V segment lost 5 bases and the J segment 2 bases; nucleotides outside the gene matches: 13. The germline V gene has CDR1 SGHDT and CDR2 YYEEEE. The CDR3 DNA follows: TGTGCCAGCAGTATTAGGGCTAGCGGCTCAACCTACGAGCAGTACTTC. This translates into CASSIRASGSTYEQYF.

The chain links TRBV12-3 or TRBV12-4 to TRBJ2-1; 9 bases align to TRBD1. The junction had 13 bases not matched to a gene; V was cut back by 7 bases and J by 9 bases. The CDR3 consists of 15 residues. This CDR3 reads CASTWGDRGSGEQFF. The CDR3 DNA follows: TGTGCCAGCACCTGGGGAGACAGGGGGTCAGGTGAGCAGTTCTTC.

The V gene is TRBV7-9, the J gene TRBJ1-4; 7 nucleotides line up with TRBD1. This CDR3 has 13 amino acids. V shed 8 bases and J 7 bases; nucleotides not matched to a gene: 7. Per the germline V gene, CDR1 is SEHNR and CDR2 is FQNEAQ (reference sequence). CDR3 sequence: CASQDRAGEKLFF. The CDR3 nucleotides read TGTGCCAGCCAAGACAGGGCCGGTGAAAAACTGTTTTTT.

This clonotype has only a few counts. The chain joins TRBV9 to TRBJ2-3; 9 bases are shared with TRBD2. The CDR3 runs 17 residues. The trim removed 1 base at V and 1 base at J, leaving 7 bases unmatched. Germline V CDR1 and CDR2: SGDLS, YYNGEE. As DNA, the CDR3 is TGTGCCAGCAGCGTAACCCCTAGCGGGATTCGCACAGATACGCAGTATTTT. It translates to CASSVTPSGIRTDTQYF.

The V call is TRBV7-9, the J call TRBJ2-7, with unresolved D. The CDR3 is 11 residues long. Germline V gene data show CDR1 as SEHNR and CDR2 as FQNEAQ (reference sequence). V shed 6 bases and J shed 8 bases, with 11 bases lying between them. For the CDR3, the DNA is TGTGCCAGCAGTACTGTTAGCCAGCAGTACTTC. Protein product: CASSTVSQQYF.